The rows below give T cell receptor beta chains drawn from one sample of a study of blood T cell repertoires in COVID-19. Generated by immunoSEQ multiplex PCR, the TCRdb table keeps only in-frame clones and is missing some. In the table there are about 320,000 clones, 75% to 90% of which are singletons. Sequencing was performed on PBMCs or T cells enriched from blood (not recorded which). Every receptor here comes from a woman in her 30s who had been exposed to COVID-19. CDR3s include the opening cysteine and the closing phenylalanine or tryptophan. A D gene is named only where the DNA matches it firmly. Only part of the rows carry a size: once, few, many, or a class if the clone is expanded.

>.|TRBV28|TRBJ2-1|TRBD2
CASERSGAMKNEQFF
TGTGCCAGTGAAAGGAGCGGGGCTATGAAAAATGAGCAGTTCTTC
>.|TRBV30|TRBJ2-3|TRBD1
CAWSVQGGSTDTQYF
TGTGCCTGGAGTGTACAAGGGGGCTCCACAGATACGCAGTATTTT
>few|TRBV24-1|TRBJ2-1|TRBD2
CATSSSGGAYNEQFF
TGTGCCACCAGTTCTAGCGGGGGGGCCTACAATGAGCAGTTCTTC
>.|TRBV13|TRBJ1-1|.
CASSRGSDEAFF
TGTGCCAGCAGCCGAGGTTCAGATGAAGCTTTCTTT
>few|TRBV9|TRBJ1-6|.
CASSLEAGRNSPLHF
TGTGCCAGCAGCCTAGAGGCGGGGCGGAATTCACCCCTCCACTTT
>.|TRBV6-2/TRBV6-3|TRBJ2-1|TRBD2
CASSYTSGSEQFF
TGTGCCAGCAGTTACACTAGCGGGAGTGAGCAGTTCTTC
>.|TRBV7-8|TRBJ2-6|.
CASSPEPGTGANVLTF
TGTGCCAGCAGCCCTGAGCCAGGGACTGGGGCCAACGTCCTGACTTTC
>.|TRBV10-3|TRBJ1-1|.
CAIRGGAIMNTEAFF
TGTGCCATCAGGGGAGGGGCCATCATGAACACTGAAGCTTTCTTT
>.|TRBV28|TRBJ1-6|.
CASTLTGPYNSPLHF
TGTGCCAGCACCTTAACAGGGCCCTATAATTCACCCCTCCACTTT
>.|TRBV19|TRBJ2-3|.
CASSPGADTQYF
TGTGCCAGTAGCCCGGGGGCAGATACGCAGTATTTT
>once|TRBV24-1|TRBJ1-2|.
CATSDGGRGYTF
TGTGCCACCAGTGATGGAGGAAGGGGCTACACCTTC
>.|TRBV6-5|TRBJ1-6|TRBD1
CASKSDRVPGSPLHF
TGTGCCAGCAAAAGCGACAGGGTACCGGGTTCACCCCTCCACTTT
>.|TRBV9|TRBJ2-7|TRBD1
CASSVGGTGLMAGEQYF
TGTGCCAGCAGCGTAGGGGGGACAGGGTTAATGGCGGGCGAGCAGTACTTC
>once|TRBV28|TRBJ2-7|TRBD1
CASSSGQGVSYEQYF
TGTGCCAGCAGTTCGGGACAGGGGGTTTCCTACGAGCAGTACTTC
>.|TRBV27|TRBJ1-3|.
CASSSGQFGAGNTIYF
TGTGCCAGCAGTTCCGGACAGTTCGGGGCTGGAAACACCATATATTTT
>.|TRBV28|TRBJ2-5|.
CASTSFQGSLETQYF
TGTGCCAGCACCTCGTTTCAGGGTTCTTTGGAGACCCAGTACTTC
>.|TRBV7-9|TRBJ1-1|.
CASSSRTENTEAFF
TGTGCCAGCAGCTCTCGGACAGAGAACACTGAAGCTTTCTTT
>.|TRBV21-1|TRBJ2-3|.
CASSNKRGTISSLNTDTQYF
TGTGCCAGCAGCAATAAGCGGGGAACTATTAGCTCACTCAACACAGATACGCAGTATTTT
>.|TRBV9|TRBJ2-1|TRBD1
CASTNPLRQGTFNEQFF
TGTGCCAGCACCAACCCCCTGAGACAGGGAACGTTCAATGAGCAGTTCTTC
>.|TRBV5-5|TRBJ2-7|TRBD1
CASETGTGDEQYF
TGTGCCAGCGAAACCGGGACAGGGGACGAGCAGTACTTC
>.|TRBV19|TRBJ1-3|.
CASSTPRSLGNTIYF
TGTGCCAGTAGTACCCCGAGAAGCCTCGGAAACACCATATATTTT
>.|TRBV27|TRBJ2-1|TRBD1
CASRGTGGGVDEQFF
TGTGCCAGCAGGGGGACAGGGGGTGGGGTGGATGAGCAGTTCTTC
>.|TRBV12-5|TRBJ2-7|TRBD1
CASGLRQGPYEQYF
TGTGCTAGTGGTTTACGACAGGGTCCCTACGAGCAGTACTTC
>few|TRBV30|TRBJ1-4|.
CAWYWGNEKLFF
TGTGCCTGGTATTGGGGCAATGAAAAACTGTTTTTT
>.|TRBV30|TRBJ2-2|.
CAWLRTGRRTGELFF
TGTGCCTGGTTGCGGACTGGCAGGAGGACCGGGGAGCTGTTTTTT
>.|TRBV27|TRBJ1-2|.
CASSLSHPANYGYTF
TGTGCCAGCAGTTTATCACACCCTGCTAACTATGGCTACACCTTC
>once|TRBV6-5|TRBJ2-3|.
CASSFLTLEDTQYF
TGTGCCAGCAGTTTCCTGACCCTGGAGGATACGCAGTATTTT
>once|TRBV27|TRBJ2-2|TRBD1
CASSRWTGDGELFF
TGTGCCAGCAGTCGTTGGACAGGGGACGGGGAGCTGTTTTTT
>.|TRBV2|TRBJ2-1|TRBD1
CASSAQGATTEQFF
TGTGCCAGCAGTGCCCAGGGGGCGACGACTGAGCAGTTCTTC
>few|TRBV5-1|TRBJ2-2|TRBD1
CASSSGTGNTGELFF
TGCGCCAGCAGCTCCGGGACAGGGAACACCGGGGAGCTGTTTTTT
>.|TRBV6-5|TRBJ1-5|.
CASRGTGLNYQPQHF
TGTGCCAGCAGGGGCACAGGGCTGAACTATCAGCCCCAGCATTTT
>once|TRBV27|TRBJ1-1|.
CASSLSLNTEAFF
TGTGCCAGCAGTTTAAGCTTGAACACTGAAGCTTTCTTT
>.|TRBV29-1|TRBJ2-1|.
CSVSFGGLNNEQFF
TGCAGCGTTTCTTTCGGGGGGCTGAACAATGAGCAGTTCTTC
>few|TRBV7-2|TRBJ1-6|.
CASSPQDSLSTPLHF
TGTGCCAGCAGCCCCCAGGACAGTCTTTCCACACCCCTCCACTTT
>.|TRBV28|TRBJ2-1|.
CASTGGDSYNEQFF
TGTGCCAGCACCGGCGGTGACTCCTACAATGAGCAGTTCTTC
>.|TRBV20-1|TRBJ1-1|.
CSASQGGNTEAFF
TGCAGTGCTAGTCAAGGAGGGAACACTGAAGCTTTCTTT
>.|TRBV7-3|TRBJ2-7|.
CASSSEPAAYEQYF
TGTGCCAGCAGCTCCGAGCCCGCGGCCTACGAGCAGTACTTC
>.|TRBV5-1|TRBJ1-5|.
CASSLAGGAPEHF
TGCGCCAGCAGCTTGGCCGGCGGAGCCCCCGAGCATTTT
>.|TRBV4-3|TRBJ2-7|.
CASSQVLRYEQYF
TGCGCCAGCAGCCAAGTGCTGCGGTACGAGCAGTACTTC
>.|TRBV7-9|TRBJ1-1|.
CASSLGFRQGEAFF
TGTGCCAGCAGCTTAGGGTTTAGGCAGGGGGAAGCTTTCTTT
>.|TRBV14|TRBJ2-7|.
CASSQVFGGRSYEQYF
TGTGCCAGCAGCCAGGTTTTTGGGGGCCGCTCCTACGAGCAGTACTTC